The 3 T cell receptor beta chains presented below share a single source sample, sequenced in a study of identifying expanded T cells in peripheral blood. Measured with immunoSEQ multiplex PCR; TCRdb has only the in-frame clones, and not every one. The data show approximately 100,000 clones, roughly 89% seen once. The source material was blood. The receptor set was obtained from a person aged 18-70 years in good health.

The chain recombines TRBV12-5 with TRBJ1-1; tentative D call: TRBD1 (6 bases). This CDR3 has 13 amino acids. V dropped 6 bases and J dropped 7 bases, with 15 bases sitting between them. The germline V gene encodes CDR1 LGHNT and CDR2 FRNRAP. DNA of the CDR3: TGTGCTAGTGGCCTTGGGGACATTTTTGAAGCTTTCTTT. Protein: CASGLGDIFEAFF. Full variable domain (rest looked up from reference TRBV12-5 and TRBJ1-1): DARVTQTPRHKVTEMGQEVTMRCQPILGHNTVFWYRQTMMQGLELLAYFRNRAPLDDSGMPKDRFSAEMPDATLATLKIQPSEPRDSAVYFCASGLGDIFEAFFGQGTRLTVV.

The chain links TRBV7-6 to TRBJ2-5; weak D call: TRBD1 (5 bases). Matching the DNA end better, TRBJ2-7 makes the J call doubtful. CDR3 length: 14 residues. Germline V gene sequence: CDR1 SGHVS, CDR2 FNYEAQ. CDR3 DNA: TGTGCCAGCAGCTTAGTGGCAGGGCCCTACGAGCAGTACTTC. This gives the protein CASSLVAGPYEQYF.

The chain carries TRBV7-2 and TRBJ2-2; 8 bases align to TRBD2. This CDR3 comprises 16 residues. Unmatched junction bases numbered 6, after V lost 0 bases and J lost 6 bases. Germline V gene data show CDR1 as SGHTA and CDR2 as FQGNSA. The CDR3: CASSLAGGGSAGELFF. The CDR3 DNA follows: TGTGCCAGCAGCTTAGCGGGCGGGGGGAGTGCCGGGGAGCTGTTTTTT.